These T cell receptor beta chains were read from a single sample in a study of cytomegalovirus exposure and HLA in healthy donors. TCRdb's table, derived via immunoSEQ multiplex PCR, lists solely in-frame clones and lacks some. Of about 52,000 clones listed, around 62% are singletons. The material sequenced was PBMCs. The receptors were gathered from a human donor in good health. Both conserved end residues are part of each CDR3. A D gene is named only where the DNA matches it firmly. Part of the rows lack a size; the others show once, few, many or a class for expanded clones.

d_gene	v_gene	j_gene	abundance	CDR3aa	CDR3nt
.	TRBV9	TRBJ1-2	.	CASALAGHNYGYTF	TGTGCCAGCGCGCTCGCAGGCCATAACTATGGCTACACCTTC
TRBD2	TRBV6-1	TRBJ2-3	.	CASRIAGGSTDTQYF	TGTGCCAGCAGGATAGCGGGGGGTAGCACAGATACGCAGTATTTT
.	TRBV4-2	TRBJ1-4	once	CASSQDGGSGNEKLFF	TGTGCCAGCAGCCAAGATGGAGGGTCAGGGAATGAAAAACTGTTTTTT
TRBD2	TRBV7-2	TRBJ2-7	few	CASSSPGLAGGEQYF	TGTGCCAGCAGCTCGCCGGGACTAGCTGGCGGTGAGCAGTACTTC
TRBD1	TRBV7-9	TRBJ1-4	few	CASTLLFQGGVGEKLFF	TGTGCCAGCACCCTCCTGTTCCAGGGGGGAGTAGGGGAAAAACTGTTTTTT
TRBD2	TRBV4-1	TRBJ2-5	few	CASSQRSGTQETQYF	TGCGCCAGCAGCCAACGTAGCGGGACGCAAGAGACCCAGTACTTC
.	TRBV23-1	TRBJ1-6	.	CASSDQPPKRSPLHF	TGCGCCAGCAGTGATCAACCCCCGAAGAGGTCACCCCTCCACTTT
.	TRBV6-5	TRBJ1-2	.	CASSPEGNSNYGYTF	TGTGCCAGCAGTCCAGAGGGAAATTCTAACTATGGCTACACCTTC
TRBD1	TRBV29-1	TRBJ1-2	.	CSGDRGGNYGYTF	TGCAGCGGAGACAGGGGAGGCAACTATGGCTACACCTTC
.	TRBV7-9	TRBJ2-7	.	CSSSRRDYEQYF	TGTTCCAGCAGCCGCAGGGACTACGAGCAGTACTTC
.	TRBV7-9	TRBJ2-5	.	CASSLRSVRLDFTETQYF	TGTGCCAGCAGCTTAAGATCCGTACGACTAGACTTTACAGAGACCCAGTACTTC
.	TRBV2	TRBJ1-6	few	CASRRLSTPLHF	TGTGCCAGCAGGAGGCTTTCGACACCCCTCCACTTT
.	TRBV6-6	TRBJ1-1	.	CASSGNGGVGEAFF	TGTGCCAGCAGCGGGAACGGGGGGGTTGGTGAAGCTTTCTTT
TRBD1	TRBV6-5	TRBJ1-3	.	CARITGAAGNTIYF	TGTGCCAGAATAACAGGGGCGGCGGGAAACACCATATATTTT
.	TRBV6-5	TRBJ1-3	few	CASRIDRISGNTIYF	TGTGCCAGCAGAATAGACAGGATCTCTGGAAACACCATATATTTT
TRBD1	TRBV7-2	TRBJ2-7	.	CASSPGTGAYEQYF	TGTGCCAGCAGCCCGGGGACAGGGGCCTACGAGCAGTACTTC
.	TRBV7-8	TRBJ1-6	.	CASSLGPMQGLPLHF	TGTGCCAGCAGCTTAGGGCCTATGCAGGGCCTTCCCCTCCACTTT
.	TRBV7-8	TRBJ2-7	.	CASSLAWRTEQYF	TGTGCCAGCAGCTTAGCCTGGAGAACCGAGCAGTACTTC
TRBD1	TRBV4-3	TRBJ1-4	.	CASSLRTGTNEKLFF	TGCGCCAGCAGCTTAAGGACAGGCACTAATGAAAAACTGTTTTTT
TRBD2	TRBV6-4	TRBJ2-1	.	CASSERGGEDNEQFF	TGTGCCAGCAGTGAGCGGGGGGGAGAGGACAATGAGCAGTTCTTC
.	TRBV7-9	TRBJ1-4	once	CASSSPQEVKEKLFF	TGTGCCAGCAGCTCCCCACAAGAAGTGAAGGAAAAACTGTTTTTT
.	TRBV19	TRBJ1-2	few	CASSPRGGFNGYTF	TGTGCCAGTAGTCCCCGGGGGGGGTTCAATGGCTACACCTTC
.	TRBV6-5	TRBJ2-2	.	CASSLLWTTNTGELFF	TGTGCCAGCAGTTTACTCTGGACTACGAACACCGGGGAGCTGTTTTTT
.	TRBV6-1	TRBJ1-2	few	CASSGTVGLYGYTF	TGTGCCAGCAGTGGGACAGTAGGCCTCTATGGCTACACCTTC
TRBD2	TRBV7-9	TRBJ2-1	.	CASSLGGGRGGYNEQFF	TGTGCCAGCAGCTTAGGAGGGGGGCGGGGGGGATACAATGAGCAGTTCTTC
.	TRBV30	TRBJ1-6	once	CAWSEWRDSPPHF	TGTGCCTGGAGTGAATGGAGGGATTCACCCCCCCACTTT